The clone carrying this T cell receptor beta chain was seen repeatedly, ten times or more. Just one base apart from a much larger clone, this may be a read error. This entry belongs to a study of metastatic and nonmetastatic thyroid tumors. Study as a whole: Comparison of repertoires was carried out across blood and tumor or nodule tissue from malignant and benign thyroid patients.

The ends were cut back, 7 bases at V and 10 bases at J, with 16 bases in the middle. The CDR3 contains 13 residues. Germline V gene data show CDR1 as MGHRA and CDR2 as YSYEKL. Every patient underwent thyroid surgery untreated. TCRdb ran MiXCR on the PCR reads. The sample shows approximately 30,000 clones, approximately 15% of them seen only once. Sequencing used blood. The chain has TRBV4-1 and TRBJ1-4; D is undetermined. The receptor was derived from a female donor with papillary thyroid cancer or a benign thyroid nodule (not recorded which). Some clones in this sample may be carry-over from other donors' samples. The CDR3 here is CASTGLGDGKLFF. As DNA, the CDR3 is TGCGCCAGCACCGGACTTGGTGATGGAAAACTGTTTTTT.